This paragraph reports one T cell receptor (beta chain). Its antigen is undetermined. This entry is derived from a study of T cell responses to AZD1222 COVID-19 vaccine. Study outcomes and limitations: Clonal diversity may have been underestimated, and the donors were mostly white British, with more females than males. None of the repertoires were sampled until the peak T cell response had passed. The span of vaccine-associated CD4 TCRs extended across spike, with dominance at 160-218 and 743-854.

Some second doses came at about 4 weeks and others at about 12 weeks; these were pooled. The CDR3 sequence is 12 residues long. The germline V gene encodes CDR1 LGHDT and CDR2 YNNKEL (reference sequence). V dropped 5 bases and J dropped 8; count of bases not matched to a gene: 5. The data were produced by immunoSEQ multiplex PCR, yet TCRdb's version contains in-frame clones alone and is incomplete. The data show 70,000 to 95,000 clones, 85% to 90% seen once. The chain combines TRBV3-1 (or the pseudogene TRBV3-2) with TRBJ1-1, with 7 bases identical to TRBD1. The sequence was obtained from an adult who received the AZD1222 COVID-19 vaccine. The sequenced sample was peripheral blood, obtained 28 days after the second AZD1222 dose. CDR3 sequence: CASSSQGGEAFF. Written as DNA, the CDR3 is TGTGCCAGCAGCTCTCAGGGGGGGGAAGCTTTCTTT.